This T cell receptor (beta chain) came from a study of PD-1 blockade in classical Hodgkin lymphoma. Study information: On a schedule of every 2 weeks, patients received nivolumab 3 mg/kg intravenously.

Every single patient, without exception, relapsed after autologous stem cell transplantation, and brentuximab vedotin exposure varied. Libraries were prepared by immunoSEQ multiplex PCR; TCRdb keeps only in-frame clonotypes and omits some of them. This sample has almost 85,000 clones, with around 90% found just once. The study, taken as a whole, reports: Patients who responded completely had about the same baseline diversity as newly diagnosed patients. Nothing has yet pinned down what causes the repertoire differences, possibly disease activity or prior therapy. Only CD4+ TCR diversity, not CD8+, had risen significantly by C4D1.

Between the trimmed V and J ends, which lost 1 base and 8 bases, there was a span of 5 bases. The CDR3 length is 11 residues. CDR1 LGHNA and CDR2 YNFKEQ come from the germline V gene. This clone was observed a single time. Its specificity is unknown. The chain uses TRBV4-2 and TRBJ1-2, with D unclear. The source is a human donor with classical Hodgkin lymphoma. The sample consisted of peripheral blood mononuclear cells (PBMCs), taken at baseline. The CDR3 loop reads CASSQGSGYTF. Written as DNA, the CDR3 is TGTGCCAGCAGCCAAGGGTCCGGCTACACCTTC.